This is a list of T cell receptor beta chains from one sample in a study of blood T cell repertoires in COVID-19. Using immunoSEQ multiplex PCR, the repertoire was profiled, and TCRdb retains in-frame clones only, with some absent. This repertoire shows approximately 250,000 clones, about 81% found once; its top ten account for approximately 4.3%. The sample taken for sequencing was PBMCs or T cells enriched from blood (not recorded which). Source of these receptors: a man between 25 and 39 years old with acute COVID-19. The CDR3 runs from the conserved cysteine through the conserved F or W. The D gene is left open where the match is weak. Clone size is given for some rows only: seen once, a few or many times, or a class if the clone is expanded.

d_gene	abundance	j_gene	v_gene	CDR3nt	CDR3aa
NA	NA	TRBJ1-2	TRBV10-1	TGCGCCAGCAGTGAGGGGCTTTCGCCCAGCTATGGCTACACCTTC	CASSEGLSPSYGYTF
TRBD1	NA	TRBJ1-6	TRBV18	TGTGCCAGCTCAGCCGACAGGGATAATTCACCCCTCCACTTT	CASSADRDNSPLHF
NA	NA	TRBJ2-3	TRBV2	TGTGCCAGCAGCGAAACAACAGGAGACACAGATACGCAGTATTTT	CASSETTGDTDTQYF
TRBD2	once	TRBJ2-3	TRBV27	TGTGCCAGCAGTTCCCATCGGGGGGTAGATACGCAGTATTTT	CASSSHRGVDTQYF
NA	few	TRBJ1-2	TRBV19	TGTGCCAGTGGGGAGGGGAGGTACTATGGCTACACCTTC	CASGEGRYYGYTF
NA	NA	TRBJ2-1	TRBV7-6	TGTGCCAGCAGCCCTCTTACTAGTCTTCTAAGCTCCTACAATGAGCAGTTCTTC	CASSPLTSLLSSYNEQFF
NA	NA	TRBJ1-6	TRBV6-6	TGTGCCAGCAGGTCACGGGATTCACCCCTCCACTTT	CASRSRDSPLHF
NA	NA	TRBJ2-5	TRBV1	TGCACCAGCAGCCAGCTTCGGGAGACCCAGTACTTC	CTSSQLRETQYF
TRBD1	NA	TRBJ1-2	TRBV30	TGTGCCTGGAGTGGGGACAGGGATGGCTACACCTTC	CAWSGDRDGYTF
NA	NA	TRBJ2-3	TRBV19	TGTGCCAGTAGTACAGGGATTGGAACAGATACGCAGTATTTT	CASSTGIGTDTQYF
TRBD1	NA	TRBJ2-1	TRBV2	TGTGCCAGCAGCCGTACACCCGGGACAGGAAGTAATGAGCAGTTCTTC	CASSRTPGTGSNEQFF
NA	NA	TRBJ1-5	TRBV28	TGTGCCAGCAGCCCGGGAAAAGTCAATCAGCCCCAGCATTTT	CASSPGKVNQPQHF
TRBD1	NA	TRBJ1-5	TRBV4-1	TGCGCCAGCAGCCAAGTCGACAGGGGCGGCAATCAGCCCCAGCATTTT	CASSQVDRGGNQPQHF
TRBD1	NA	TRBJ1-2	TRBV30	TGTGCCTGGAGCCAAGCCGGGACAGGGGGAGTAGCGGGTGGCTACACCTTC	CAWSQAGTGGVAGGYTF
NA	NA	TRBJ1-2	TRBV19	TGTGCCAGTAGTTCTAGCCTCAACTATGGCTACACCTTC	CASSSSLNYGYTF
NA	NA	TRBJ2-1	TRBV6-5	TGTGCCAGCAGTTACTCGTTAGAATACAATGAGCAGTTCTTC	CASSYSLEYNEQFF
NA	NA	TRBJ1-3	TRBV5-1	TGCGCCAGCAGCTTGGAGGCAGCGTCTGGAAACACCATATATTTT	CASSLEAASGNTIYF
NA	NA	TRBJ1-5	TRBV7-2	TGTGCCAGCAGCCTCAAGACAGGTGGTAGTCAGCCCCAGCATTTT	CASSLKTGGSQPQHF
TRBD2	NA	TRBJ2-1	TRBV5-4	TGTGCCAGCAGCACCTCCGGCGGGGGCAATGAGCAGTTCTTC	CASSTSGGGNEQFF
NA	NA	TRBJ2-2	TRBV27	TGTGCCAGCAGTCCAAGAGCAACGAACACCGGGGAGCTGTTTTTT	CASSPRATNTGELFF
TRBD2	NA	TRBJ2-1	TRBV19	TGTGCCAGTGGCGGGACTAGCGGGAGAGTCGAGCAGTTCTTC	CASGGTSGRVEQFF
NA	NA	TRBJ2-3	TRBV13	TGTGCCAGCAGCTTAGGCGGAGATACGCAGTATTTT	CASSLGGDTQYF
NA	NA	TRBJ2-1	TRBV5-6	TGTGCCAGCAGCAAGGGGCTTGGCGGGAATTTCCATGAGCAGTTCTTC	CASSKGLGGNFHEQFF
NA	NA	TRBJ1-2	TRBV3-1/TRBV3-2	TGTGCCAGCAGCCCCTCGGTTCCCGGTCAGGGCGGCGCGTATGGCTACACCTTC	CASSPSVPGQGGAYGYTF
NA	NA	TRBJ2-2	TRBV13	TGTGCCAGCAGCACCTGGACTGACAACACCGGGGAGCTGTTTTTT	CASSTWTDNTGELFF
TRBD1	few	TRBJ1-6	TRBV4-1	TGCGCCAGCAGCCAAACCCCGGGGACAGGGGACTCACCCCTCCACTTT	CASSQTPGTGDSPLHF
NA	once	TRBJ1-4	TRBV5-1	TGCGCCAGCAGCGATCTCGACAGGAAGGAGGAAAAACTGTTTTTT	CASSDLDRKEEKLFF
TRBD1	NA	TRBJ2-1	TRBV7-9	TGCCTTACAGGAACCGGGGACAGGGTAGGCAATGAGCAGTTCTTC	CLTGTGDRVGNEQFF
NA	NA	TRBJ1-3	TRBV4-1	TGCGCCAGCAGCCAAGAATTGCGAGTCTCTGGAAACACCATATATTTT	CASSQELRVSGNTIYF
TRBD1	NA	TRBJ1-2	TRBV4-3	TGCGCCAGCAGCCAAGCGGGACAGGGTTTGGGCTACACCTTC	CASSQAGQGLGYTF
NA	NA	TRBJ1-1	TRBV5-4	TGTGCCAGCAGCTCCCCCGTTGTAGTTGGAGCTTTCTTT	CASSSPVVVGAFF
NA	NA	TRBJ1-1	TRBV9	TGTGCCAGCAGCGTGTCCGGGACTATTTCGACTGAAGCTTTCTTT	CASSVSGTISTEAFF
TRBD1	once	TRBJ2-3	TRBV7-8	TGTGCCAGCAGCACACGCTATACAGGGGGCTCAACAGATACGCAGTATTTT	CASSTRYTGGSTDTQYF
NA	NA	TRBJ1-5	TRBV18	TGTGCCAGCTCACCATCAACGGGGGGAAGTCAGCCCCAGCATTTT	CASSPSTGGSQPQHF
TRBD1	NA	TRBJ1-2	TRBV7-9	TGTGCCAGCAGCTTAGCGTGGACTCAGGGGGGCGGCTACACCTTC	CASSLAWTQGGGYTF
TRBD1	NA	TRBJ1-5	TRBV5-1	TGCGCCAGCAGCCAAGGGACAGGGAATCAGCCCCAGCATTTT	CASSQGTGNQPQHF
NA	NA	TRBJ2-5	TRBV5-1	TGCGCCAGCAGCGTGGGTGGAGGCCAAGAGACCCAGTACTTC	CASSVGGGQETQYF
NA	NA	TRBJ1-6	TRBV28	TGTGCCAGCAGTCTAATCCAGGGACACTATAATTCACCCCTCCACTTT	CASSLIQGHYNSPLHF
TRBD1	NA	TRBJ2-5	TRBV7-8	TGTGCCAGCAGCTCTAGGGGGCGGGCCCAGTACTTC	CASSSRGRAQYF
NA	NA	TRBJ2-5	TRBV4-3	TGCGCCAGCAGCCAAGTCGGACAGCTCCAAGAGACCCAGTACTTC	CASSQVGQLQETQYF
NA	NA	TRBJ2-2	TRBV6-4	TGTGCCAGCAGTGACACTTCCCAGGCCCCAACCGGGGAGCTGTTTTTT	CASSDTSQAPTGELFF
TRBD1	once	TRBJ1-3	TRBV6-6	TGTGCCAGCAGCCCGGACAGGGGGCTCTCTGGAAACACCATATATTTT	CASSPDRGLSGNTIYF
NA	NA	TRBJ1-5	TRBV4-1	TGCGCCAGCAGCCAAACAGGTAGCAATCAGCCCCAGCATTTT	CASSQTGSNQPQHF
NA	NA	TRBJ1-1	TRBV18	TGTGCCAGCTCACTTAACAAAAACACTGAAGCTTTCTTT	CASSLNKNTEAFF
TRBD1	NA	TRBJ1-5	TRBV5-1	TGTGCCAGCAGCTTGACAGGGGGAGTCAATCAGCCCCAGCATTTT	CASSLTGGVNQPQHF
TRBD1	few	TRBJ1-4	TRBV2	TGTGCCAGCAATAGCCGGGACAGGGGGGAAAAACTGTTTTTT	CASNSRDRGEKLFF
TRBD2	NA	TRBJ2-2	TRBV3-1/TRBV3-2	TGTGCCAGCAGCTCCCTCCTCCTGACTAGCGGGAGATCACCCGGGGAGCTGTTTTTT	CASSSLLLTSGRSPGELFF
TRBD2	NA	TRBJ2-5	TRBV11-2	TGTGCCAGCAGCTTAGTTGGACTAGCGGGGGGTCTAGAGACCCAGTACTTC	CASSLVGLAGGLETQYF